This is a list of T cell receptor beta chains from one sample in a study of T cells after yellow fever vaccination. TCRdb independently ran MiXCR on the 5' RACE reads; one entry per CDR3 protein. Among a few hundred thousand distinct CDR3 sequences, roughly a sixth were seen once, and the ten largest hold approximately 15%. This specimen consisted of PBMCs, obtained 5 days after the first yellow fever vaccination. These receptors all stem from a man aged 18-30 years who received the YFV17D yellow fever vaccine. Both conserved end residues are part of each CDR3. Fields, in order: D gene, V gene, clone size, J gene, CDR3 protein, CDR3 DNA. D genes are given only for firm matches. Clone sizes are given selectively: once, few, many, or a class where the clone is expanded.

-	TRBV15	-	TRBJ1-5	CATSSPPGQADQPQHF	TGTGCCACCAGCAGCCCCCCCGGGCAGGCCGATCAGCCCCAGCATTTT
-	TRBV7-9	-	TRBJ1-4	CASSLRHTGEKLFF	TGTGCCAGCAGCTTAAGGCACACGGGGGAAAAACTGTTTTTT
-	TRBV12-3/TRBV12-4	few	TRBJ1-1	CASTLGVGGRTEAFF	TGTGCCAGCACCCTCGGGGTCGGGGGCCGGACTGAAGCTTTCTTT
TRBD2	TRBV29-1	few	TRBJ2-1	CSVFTASGGARAEQFF	TGCAGCGTGTTCACCGCTAGCGGGGGGGCACGGGCTGAGCAGTTCTTC
TRBD2	TRBV20-1	-	TRBJ2-1	CSAHLGLLYNEQFF	TGCAGTGCTCATCTGGGACTACTCTACAATGAGCAGTTCTTC
-	TRBV12-3/TRBV12-4	-	TRBJ2-2	CASSPRGSNTGELFF	TGTGCCAGCAGCCCCAGGGGCTCGAACACCGGGGAGCTGTTTTTT
-	TRBV20-1	-	TRBJ2-7	CSARKQLGYEQYF	TGCAGTGCTAGAAAACAGCTAGGCTACGAGCAGTACTTC
TRBD1	TRBV18	-	TRBJ2-7	CASSRGRQGSYEQYF	TGTGCCAGCTCACGAGGACGACAGGGCTCCTACGAGCAGTACTTC
TRBD1	TRBV10-3	-	TRBJ1-1	CAIGTTGGTEAFF	TGTGCCATCGGCACTACAGGGGGGACTGAAGCTTTCTTT
-	TRBV7-2	few	TRBJ1-1	CASSLEGSGTREAFF	TGTGCCAGCAGCTTAGAGGGCTCGGGGACACGGGAAGCTTTCTTT
-	TRBV20-1	few	TRBJ1-2	CSARAGYGYTF	TGCAGTGCTAGGGCAGGCTATGGCTACACCTTC
TRBD2	TRBV4-2	few	TRBJ2-7	CASSQETSGFNEQYF	TGTGCCAGCAGCCAAGAAACTAGCGGGTTCAACGAGCAGTACTTC
-	TRBV21-1	-	TRBJ1-5	CASNREGASRNQPQHF	TGTGCCAGCAATCGGGAGGGGGCTTCACGGAATCAGCCCCAGCATTTT
-	TRBV7-9	few	TRBJ2-6	CASSLAGVHSGANVLTF	TGTGCCAGCAGCTTAGCAGGGGTACACTCTGGGGCCAACGTCCTGACTTTC
-	TRBV5-1	few	TRBJ2-2	CASEYAGELFF	TGCGCCAGCGAGTACGCCGGGGAGCTGTTTTTT
-	TRBV7-6	few	TRBJ1-5	CASSATPNQPQHF	TGTGCCAGCAGCGCAACCCCGAATCAGCCCCAGCATTTT